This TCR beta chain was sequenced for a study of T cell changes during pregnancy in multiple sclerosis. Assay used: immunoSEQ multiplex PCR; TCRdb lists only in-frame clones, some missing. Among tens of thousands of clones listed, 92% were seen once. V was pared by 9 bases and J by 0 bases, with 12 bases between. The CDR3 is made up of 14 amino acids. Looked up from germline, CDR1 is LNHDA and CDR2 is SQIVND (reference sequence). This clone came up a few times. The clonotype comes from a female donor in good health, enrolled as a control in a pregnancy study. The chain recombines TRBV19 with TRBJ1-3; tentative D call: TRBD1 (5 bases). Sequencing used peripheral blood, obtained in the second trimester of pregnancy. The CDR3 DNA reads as TGTGCCAGAGATGGCAGGGTCTCTGGAAACACCATATATTTT. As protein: CARDGRVSGNTIYF. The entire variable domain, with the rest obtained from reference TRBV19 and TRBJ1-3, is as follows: DGGITQSPKYLFRKEGQNVTLSCEQNLNHDAMYWYRQDPGQGLRLIYYSQIVNDFQKGDIAEGYSVSREKKESFPLTVTSAQKNPTAFYLCARDGRVSGNTIYFGEGSWLTVV.